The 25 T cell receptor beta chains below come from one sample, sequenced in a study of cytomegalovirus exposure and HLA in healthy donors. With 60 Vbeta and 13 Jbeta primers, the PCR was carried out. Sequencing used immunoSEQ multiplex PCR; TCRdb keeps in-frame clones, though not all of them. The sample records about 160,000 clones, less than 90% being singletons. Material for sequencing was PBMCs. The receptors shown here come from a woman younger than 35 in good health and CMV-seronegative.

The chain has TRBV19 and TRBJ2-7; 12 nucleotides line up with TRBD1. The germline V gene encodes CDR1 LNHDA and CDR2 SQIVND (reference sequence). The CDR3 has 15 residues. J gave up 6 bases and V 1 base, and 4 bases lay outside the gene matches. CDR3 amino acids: CASSIAGTGGGEQYF. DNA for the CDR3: TGTGCCAGTAGTATAGCGGGGACAGGGGGCGGCGAGCAGTACTTC.

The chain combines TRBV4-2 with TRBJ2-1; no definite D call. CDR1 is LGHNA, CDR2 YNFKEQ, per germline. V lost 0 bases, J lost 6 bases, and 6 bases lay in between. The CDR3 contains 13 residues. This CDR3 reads CASSQEASNEQFF. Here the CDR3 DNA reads TGTGCCAGCAGCCAAGAGGCCAGCAATGAGCAGTTCTTC.

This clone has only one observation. The CDR3 loop is CASSEVLGQGISPLHF. DNA for the CDR3: TGTGCCAGCAGTGAAGTGCTCGGACAGGGGATCTCACCCCTCCACTTT. This chain links TRBV2 with TRBJ1-6; 9 positions match TRBD1. CDR3 length: 16 residues. After removal of 1 base from V and 10 bases from J, the junction contained 8 bases not matched to a gene. Germline-derived CDR1 and CDR2 are SNHLY and FYNNEI.

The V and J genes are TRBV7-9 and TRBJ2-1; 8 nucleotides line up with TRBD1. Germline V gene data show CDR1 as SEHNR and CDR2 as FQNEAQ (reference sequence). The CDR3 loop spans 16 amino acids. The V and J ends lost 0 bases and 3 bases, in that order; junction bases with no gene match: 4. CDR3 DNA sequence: TGTGCCAGCAGCTTAGCGCTGGGACAGGTCTACAATGAGCAGTTCTTC. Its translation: CASSLALGQVYNEQFF.

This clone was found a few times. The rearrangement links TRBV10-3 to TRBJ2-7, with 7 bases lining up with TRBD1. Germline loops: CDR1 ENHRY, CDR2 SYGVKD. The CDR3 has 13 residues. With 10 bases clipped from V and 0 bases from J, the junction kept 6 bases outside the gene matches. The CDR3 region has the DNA TGTGCCACCGGACAGGACCACTCCTACGAGCAGTACTTC. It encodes CATGQDHSYEQYF.

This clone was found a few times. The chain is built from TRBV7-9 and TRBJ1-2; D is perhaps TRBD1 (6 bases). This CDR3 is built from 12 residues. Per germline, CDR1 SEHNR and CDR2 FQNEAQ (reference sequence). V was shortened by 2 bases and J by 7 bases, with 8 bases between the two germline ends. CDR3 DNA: TGTGCCAGCAGCTTATGGGGGCCTGGCTACACCTTC. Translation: CASSLWGPGYTF. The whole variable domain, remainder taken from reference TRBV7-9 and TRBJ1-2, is DTGVSQNPRHKITKRGQNVTFRCDPISEHNRLYWYRQTLGQGPEFLTYFQNEAQLEKSRLLSDRFSAERPKGSFSTLEIQRTEQGDSAMYLCASSLWGPGYTFGSGTRLTVV.

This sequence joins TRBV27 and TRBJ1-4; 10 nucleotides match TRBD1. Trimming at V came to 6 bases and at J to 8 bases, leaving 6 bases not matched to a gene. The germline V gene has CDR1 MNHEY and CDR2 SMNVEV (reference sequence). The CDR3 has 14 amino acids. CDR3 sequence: CASSRQGAFEKLFF. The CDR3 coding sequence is TGTGCCAGCAGCCGACAGGGGGCCTTCGAAAAACTGTTTTTT. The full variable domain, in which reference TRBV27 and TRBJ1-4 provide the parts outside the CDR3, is EAQVTQNPRYLITVTGKKLTVTCSQNMNHEYMSWYRQDPGLGLRQIYYSMNVEVTDKGDVPEGYKVSRKEKRNFPLILESPSPNQTSLYFCASSRQGAFEKLFFGSGTQLSVL.

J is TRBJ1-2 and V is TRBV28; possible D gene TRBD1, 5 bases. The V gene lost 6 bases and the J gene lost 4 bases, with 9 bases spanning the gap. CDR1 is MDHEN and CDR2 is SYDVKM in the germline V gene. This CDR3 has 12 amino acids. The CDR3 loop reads CASSTGFYGYTF. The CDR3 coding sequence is TGTGCCAGCAGCACAGGTTTCTATGGCTACACCTTC.

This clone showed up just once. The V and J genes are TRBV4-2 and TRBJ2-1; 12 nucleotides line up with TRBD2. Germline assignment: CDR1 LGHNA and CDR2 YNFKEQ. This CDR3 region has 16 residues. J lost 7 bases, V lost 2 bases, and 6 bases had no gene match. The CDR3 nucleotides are TGTGCCAGCAGCCAACTGACTAGCGGGAGATCTAATGAGCAGTTCTTC. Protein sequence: CASSQLTSGRSNEQFF.

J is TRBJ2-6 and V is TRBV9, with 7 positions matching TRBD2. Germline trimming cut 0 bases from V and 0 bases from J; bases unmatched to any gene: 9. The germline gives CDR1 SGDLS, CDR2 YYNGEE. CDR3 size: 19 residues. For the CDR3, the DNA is TGTGCCAGCAGCGTAGAACCCAGCGGGATGTACTCTGGGGCCAACGTCCTGACTTTC. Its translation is CASSVEPSGMYSGANVLTF.

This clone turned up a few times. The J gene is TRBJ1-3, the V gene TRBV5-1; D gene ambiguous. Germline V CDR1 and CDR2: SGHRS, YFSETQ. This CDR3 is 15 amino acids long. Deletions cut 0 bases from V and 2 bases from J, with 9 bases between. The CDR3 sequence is CASSLALDAGNTIYF. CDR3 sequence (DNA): TGCGCCAGCAGCTTGGCCCTAGACGCTGGAAACACCATATATTTT.

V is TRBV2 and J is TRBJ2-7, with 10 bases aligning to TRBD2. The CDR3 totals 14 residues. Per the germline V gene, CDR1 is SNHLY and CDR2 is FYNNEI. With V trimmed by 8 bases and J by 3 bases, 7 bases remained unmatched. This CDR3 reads CASLMGLAYYEQYF. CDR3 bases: TGTGCCAGCCTAATGGGACTAGCGTACTACGAGCAGTACTTC.

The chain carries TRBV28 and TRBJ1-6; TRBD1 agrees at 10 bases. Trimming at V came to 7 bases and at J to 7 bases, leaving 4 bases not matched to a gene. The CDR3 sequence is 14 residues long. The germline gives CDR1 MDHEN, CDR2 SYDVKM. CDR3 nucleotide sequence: TGTGCCAGCACCCCGGGACAGGGGAATTCACCCCTCCACTTT. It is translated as CASTPGQGNSPLHF.

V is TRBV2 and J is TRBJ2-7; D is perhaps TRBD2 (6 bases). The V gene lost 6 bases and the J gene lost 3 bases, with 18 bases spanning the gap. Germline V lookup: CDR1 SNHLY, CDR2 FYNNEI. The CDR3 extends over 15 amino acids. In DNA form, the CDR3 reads TGTGCCAGCAGCCGAAGGCTACTAGCAAACTACGAGCAGTACTTC. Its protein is CASSRRLLANYEQYF.

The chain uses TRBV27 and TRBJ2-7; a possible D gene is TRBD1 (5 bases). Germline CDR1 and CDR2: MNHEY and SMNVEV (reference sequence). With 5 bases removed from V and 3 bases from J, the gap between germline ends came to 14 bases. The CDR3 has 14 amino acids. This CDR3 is CASSTPARGYEQYF. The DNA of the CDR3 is TGTGCCAGCAGTACCCCTGCTAGGGGCTACGAGCAGTACTTC.

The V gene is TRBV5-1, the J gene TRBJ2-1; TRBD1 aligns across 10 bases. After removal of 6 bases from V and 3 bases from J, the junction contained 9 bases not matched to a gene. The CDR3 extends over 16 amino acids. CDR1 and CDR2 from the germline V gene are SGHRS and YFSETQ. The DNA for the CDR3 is TGCGCCAGCACCCTCGGGGACAGGGGAGACTACAATGAGCAGTTCTTC. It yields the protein CASTLGDRGDYNEQFF.

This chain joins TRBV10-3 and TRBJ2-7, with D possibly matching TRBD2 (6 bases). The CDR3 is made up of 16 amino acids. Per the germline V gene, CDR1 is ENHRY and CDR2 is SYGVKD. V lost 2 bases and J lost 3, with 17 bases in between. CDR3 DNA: TGTGCCATCAGTGAGGACGTCGGGGGACCTTACTACGAGCAGTACTTC. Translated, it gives CAISEDVGGPYYEQYF.

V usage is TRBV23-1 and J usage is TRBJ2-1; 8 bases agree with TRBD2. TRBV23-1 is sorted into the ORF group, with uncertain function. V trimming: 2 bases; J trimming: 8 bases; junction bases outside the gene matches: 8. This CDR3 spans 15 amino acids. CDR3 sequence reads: CASSQNPPGGYEQFF. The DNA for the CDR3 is TGCGCCAGCAGTCAAAATCCCCCGGGGGGGTATGAGCAGTTCTTC.

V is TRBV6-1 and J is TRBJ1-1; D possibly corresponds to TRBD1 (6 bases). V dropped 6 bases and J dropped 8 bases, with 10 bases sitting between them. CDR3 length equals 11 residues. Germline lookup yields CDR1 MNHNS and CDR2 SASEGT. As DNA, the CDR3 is TGTGCCAGCAGGTGGACAGTCGAAGCTTTCTTT. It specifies CASRWTVEAFF.

In nucleotides, the CDR3 is TGTGCCAGCTCACCCGGGACAGGTCAAGAGACCCAGTACTTC. Protein: CASSPGTGQETQYF. This chain links TRBV18 with TRBJ2-5; 8 positions agree with TRBD1. The CDR3 sequence is 14 residues long. V was clipped by 3 bases and J by 2 bases; unmatched bases: 2. Looked up from germline, CDR1 is KGHSH and CDR2 is LQKENI.

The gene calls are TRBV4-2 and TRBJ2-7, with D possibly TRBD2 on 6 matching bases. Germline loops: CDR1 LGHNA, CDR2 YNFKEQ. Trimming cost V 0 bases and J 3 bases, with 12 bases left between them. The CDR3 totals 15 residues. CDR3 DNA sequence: TGTGCCAGCAGCCAAGATTTTACGCGGGGCTACGAGCAGTACTTC. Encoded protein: CASSQDFTRGYEQYF.

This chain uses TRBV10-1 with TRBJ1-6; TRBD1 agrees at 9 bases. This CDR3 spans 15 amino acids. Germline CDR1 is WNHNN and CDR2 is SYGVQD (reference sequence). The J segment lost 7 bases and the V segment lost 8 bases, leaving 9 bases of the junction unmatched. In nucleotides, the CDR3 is TGCGCCAGCCTCAACGGACAGGGGTTGAATTCACCCCTCCACTTT. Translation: CASLNGQGLNSPLHF.

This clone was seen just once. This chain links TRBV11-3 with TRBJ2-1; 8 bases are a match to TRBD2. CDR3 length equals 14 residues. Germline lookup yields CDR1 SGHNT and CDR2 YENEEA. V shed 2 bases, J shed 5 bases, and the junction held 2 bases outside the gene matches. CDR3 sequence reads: CASSLRRGDNEQFF. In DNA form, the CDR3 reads TGTGCCAGCAGCTTAAGGCGGGGGGACAATGAGCAGTTCTTC.

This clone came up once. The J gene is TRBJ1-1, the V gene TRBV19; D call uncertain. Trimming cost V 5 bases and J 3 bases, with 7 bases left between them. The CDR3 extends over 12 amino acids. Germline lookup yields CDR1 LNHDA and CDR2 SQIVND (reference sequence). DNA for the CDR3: TGTGCCAGTAGTGAGGTACACACTGAAGCTTTCTTT. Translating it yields CASSEVHTEAFF.

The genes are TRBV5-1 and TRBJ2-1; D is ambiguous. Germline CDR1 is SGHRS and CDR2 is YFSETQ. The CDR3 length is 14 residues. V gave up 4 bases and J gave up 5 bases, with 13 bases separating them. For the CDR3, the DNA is TGCGCCAGCAGCACGGGTGGCTTCGACAATGAGCAGTTCTTC. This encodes CASSTGGFDNEQFF.